This TCR beta chain derives from a study of T cell responses to AZD1222 COVID-19 vaccine. Germline assignment: CDR1 LNHNV and CDR2 YYDKDF (reference sequence). Trimming cost V 1 base and J 7 bases, with 14 bases left between them. This CDR3 spans 15 amino acids. Sequencing used immunoSEQ multiplex PCR; TCRdb keeps in-frame clones, though not all of them. The profile shows approximately 80,000 clones, approximately 88% of them singletons. The specimen comprised peripheral blood, sampled on day 0 of MenACWY control vaccination. The source of this sequence is an adult in good health. This rearrangement joins TRBV15 to TRBJ1-5; unclear D gene. CDR3 nucleotides: TGTGCCACCAGCAGAGTCACTTCCACCAGCCAGCCCCAGCATTTT. This codes for CATSRVTSTSQPQHF.